The 19 T cell receptor beta chains below come from one sample, sequenced in a study of blood T cell repertoires in COVID-19. The method was immunoSEQ multiplex PCR; TCRdb's version includes in-frame clones alone and lacks a portion of them. The sample has roughly 200,000 clones, roughly 85% seen once; the top ten hold about 19%. The sequencing input was PBMCs or T cells enriched from blood (not recorded which). These receptors all come from a man in his forties who had recovered from COVID-19.

The chain carries TRBV2 and TRBJ1-2; possibly TRBD1 for D (6 bases). From germline, CDR1 is SNHLY and CDR2 FYNNEI. The CDR3 loop spans 15 amino acids. Trimming shortened V by 5 bases and J by 4 bases, and 17 bases separated the two germline ends. This chain's CDR3 is CASSPSQGNIYGYTF. Here the CDR3 DNA reads TGTGCCAGCAGTCCAAGCCAGGGGAACATCTATGGCTACACCTTC.

J is TRBJ1-1 and V is TRBV4-1, with a weak D call TRBD1 (6 bases). The germline V gene encodes CDR1 MGHRA and CDR2 YSYEKL. The ends were cut back, 2 bases at V and 1 base at J, with 8 bases in the middle. This CDR3 has 14 residues. The CDR3 DNA reads TGCGCCAGCAGCCAATCACAGGGGAACACTGAAGCTTTCTTT. Residues: CASSQSQGNTEAFF.

Here the CDR3 DNA reads TGTGCCAGCAGTTTACAAGCGACTAATGAAAAACTGTTTTTT. This gives the protein CASSLQATNEKLFF. The genes are TRBV27 and TRBJ1-4, with D hard to call. Trimming left V 2 bases short and J 2 bases short, with 6 bases between. Germline CDR1 MNHEY, CDR2 SMNVEV (reference sequence). This CDR3 has 14 residues.

The chain joins TRBV19 to TRBJ2-5, with TRBD1 identical over 7 bases. Germline CDR1 reads LNHDA; CDR2 reads SQIVND (reference sequence). This CDR3 is 14 amino acids long. V dropped 5 bases and J dropped 0; count of bases not matched to a gene: 3. CDR3 nucleotides: TGTGCCAGTAGTTCGACAGGGAACCAAGAGACCCAGTACTTC. It translates to CASSSTGNQETQYF.

The chain is built from TRBV10-3 and TRBJ2-1; 8 positions match TRBD2. The V and J ends lost 4 bases and 8 bases, in that order; junction bases with no gene match: 13. The CDR3 covers 16 residues. The germline V gene encodes CDR1 ENHRY and CDR2 SYGVKD. The CDR3 DNA reads as TGTGCCATCAGTGTGTCCGCGGGAGGAAGGAGAGATGAGCAGTTCTTC. Translation gives CAISVSAGGRRDEQFF.

In this sample, this clone turned up a few times. The chain uses TRBV6-2 or TRBV6-3 and TRBJ1-1; D remains ambiguous. Trimming removed 4 bases from V and 1 base from J, with 10 bases in between. Germline-derived CDR1 and CDR2 are MNHEY and SVGEGT. The CDR3 runs 14 residues. DNA for the CDR3: TGTGCCAGCAGTTCCCCTCCCGGGAACACTGAAGCTTTCTTT. Residues: CASSSPPGNTEAFF.

V and J are TRBV2 and TRBJ2-6; no definite D call. The CDR3 consists of 16 residues. The V gene's germline CDR1 is SNHLY and CDR2 FYNNEI. Trimming left V 9 bases short and J 4 bases short, with 19 bases between. The CDR3 is CASARQILSGANVLTF. CDR3 in DNA: TGTGCCAGTGCTAGGCAGATTCTATCCGGGGCCAACGTCCTGACTTTC.

The table lists this clone with a count of one. The V and J genes are TRBV4-1 and TRBJ1-5; TRBD1 aligns across 7 bases. Germline assignment: CDR1 MGHRA and CDR2 YSYEKL. The V gene end was trimmed by 10 bases and the J gene end by 0 bases; junction bases not matched to a gene: 9. The CDR3 sequence is 15 residues long. CDR3 bases: TGCGCCACAAGGGGACAGCAGAATAGCAATCAGCCCCAGCATTTT. Translating it yields CATRGQQNSNQPQHF.

This clone was observed a few times. The chain is built from TRBV9 and TRBJ2-1, with a weak D call TRBD2 (5 bases). This CDR3 region has 13 residues. CDR1 is SGDLS and CDR2 is YYNGEE in the germline V gene. V lost 4 bases and J 7 bases, leaving 12 bases between the germline ends. The DNA for the CDR3 is TGTGCCAGCAGCCTCCGTGAGGGAAATGAGCAGTTCTTC. Amino acid sequence: CASSLREGNEQFF.

This clone has only a few counts. The chain carries TRBV30 and TRBJ1-2; TRBD1 agrees at 10 bases. V was clipped by 0 bases and J by 5 bases; unmatched bases: 15. Germline V CDR1 and CDR2: GTSNPN, SVGIG (reference sequence). CDR3 length: 18 amino acids. The CDR3 region is CAWSVLYHRDRGKYGYTF. In nucleotides, the CDR3 is TGTGCCTGGAGTGTCCTGTATCACCGGGACAGGGGAAAGTATGGCTACACCTTC.

This clone has a handful of counts. J is TRBJ1-5 and V is TRBV3-1 (or the pseudogene TRBV3-2); D is uncertain. The CDR3 is made up of 13 amino acids. V lost 3 bases to trimming and J lost 6 bases, with 9 bases between them. Germline CDR1 is LGHDT and CDR2 is YNNKEL (reference sequence). The CDR3 protein is CASSHGWFQPQHF. The CDR3 coding sequence is TGTGCCAGCAGCCACGGGTGGTTTCAGCCCCAGCATTTT.

This sequence joins TRBV28 and TRBJ1-5; TRBD1 aligns across 7 bases. V shed 7 bases, J shed 5 bases, and the junction held 2 bases outside the gene matches. Germline V gives CDR1 MDHEN, CDR2 SYDVKM. The CDR3 contains 12 residues. The CDR3 DNA is TGTGCCAGCATCCAGGGGGATCAGCCCCAGCATTTT. This gives the protein CASIQGDQPQHF.

The chain uses TRBV7-9 and TRBJ1-2; D call uncertain. This CDR3 region has 14 residues. V was cut by 5 bases and J by 11 bases, with 21 bases left in between. From germline, CDR1 is SEHNR and CDR2 FQNEAQ (reference sequence). In DNA form, the CDR3 reads TGTGCCAGCAGCGCCGGACGGGGAGTTTACGGATACACCTTC. Its protein is CASSAGRGVYGYTF.

The V and J genes are TRBV9 and TRBJ1-6; possibly TRBD1 for D (5 bases). Germline CDR1 reads SGDLS; CDR2 reads YYNGEE. The CDR3 totals 14 residues. V dropped 4 bases and J dropped 8 bases, with 13 bases sitting between them. The CDR3 DNA follows: TGTGCCAGCAGCCCCGGGGGTGGAGATTCACCCCTCCACTTT. It codes for CASSPGGGDSPLHF.

This rearrangement joins TRBV7-3 to TRBJ2-1, with 7 bases matching TRBD2. The CDR3 totals 17 residues. Germline V gene sequence: CDR1 SGHTA, CDR2 FQGTGA. V lost 5 bases to trimming and J lost 0 bases; unmatched junction nucleotides: 10. The CDR3 loop reads CASSPSGAGYSYNEQFF. The CDR3 nucleotides read TGTGCCAGCAGCCCAAGCGGGGCGGGATACTCCTACAATGAGCAGTTCTTC.

The genes are TRBV7-3 and TRBJ2-5; no reliable D call. This CDR3 region has 13 residues. Trimming removed 5 bases from V and 4 bases from J, with 11 bases in between. CDR1 and CDR2 from the germline V gene are SGHTA and FQGTGA. CDR3 region: CASSQQSGETQYF. DNA for the CDR3: TGTGCCAGCAGCCAACAAAGTGGAGAGACCCAGTACTTC.

The chain has TRBV28 and TRBJ1-4; 8 bases align to TRBD1. The germline V gene encodes CDR1 MDHEN and CDR2 SYDVKM. V lost 5 bases to trimming and J lost 4 bases; unmatched junction nucleotides: 6. CDR3 length: 15 amino acids. The CDR3 DNA is TGTGCCAGCAGTCCCTACAGGGGGAATAATGAAAAACTGTTTTTT. Encoded protein: CASSPYRGNNEKLFF.

This clone was found a few times. The chain has TRBV13 and TRBJ1-5; D perhaps matches TRBD1 (6 bases). The ends were cut back, 0 bases at V and 7 bases at J, with 7 bases in the middle. The CDR3 is 13 amino acids. The germline V gene has CDR1 PRHDT and CDR2 FYEKMQ (reference sequence). In nucleotides, the CDR3 is TGTGCCAGCAGCTTAGGAGGGGGACAGCCCCAGCATTTT. Encoded protein: CASSLGGGQPQHF.

This chain joins TRBV27 and TRBJ2-7; tentative D call: TRBD2 (5 bases). Germline V gene data show CDR1 as MNHEY and CDR2 as SMNVEV (reference sequence). The germline V and J ends were trimmed by 3 bases and 6 bases, with 12 bases remaining between them. The CDR3 sequence is 13 residues long. The CDR3 here is CASSFPSAGEQYF. In DNA, the CDR3 is TGTGCCAGCAGTTTCCCCTCCGCGGGCGAGCAGTACTTC.